This T cell receptor beta chain was sequenced in a study of control samples from healthy donors and cancer patients. The CDR3 is made up of 22 amino acids. Assay: immunoSEQ multiplex PCR; the TCRdb copy retains only in-frame clones and omits some. The sample lists about 51,000 clones; about nine tenths were seen once. The rearrangement links TRBV21-1 to TRBJ2-3; the table's D call, TRBD2, has no DNA check behind it. TRBV21-1 is listed as a pseudogene. This TCR came from a man in his fifties with head and neck cancer. Source material: PBMCs. This chain's CDR3 is CASSKGRGPTSGRARGTDTQYF. The CDR3 DNA is TGTGCCAGCAGCAAAGGGCGGGGTCCGACTAGCGGGAGGGCCCGGGGCACAGATACGCAGTATTTT.